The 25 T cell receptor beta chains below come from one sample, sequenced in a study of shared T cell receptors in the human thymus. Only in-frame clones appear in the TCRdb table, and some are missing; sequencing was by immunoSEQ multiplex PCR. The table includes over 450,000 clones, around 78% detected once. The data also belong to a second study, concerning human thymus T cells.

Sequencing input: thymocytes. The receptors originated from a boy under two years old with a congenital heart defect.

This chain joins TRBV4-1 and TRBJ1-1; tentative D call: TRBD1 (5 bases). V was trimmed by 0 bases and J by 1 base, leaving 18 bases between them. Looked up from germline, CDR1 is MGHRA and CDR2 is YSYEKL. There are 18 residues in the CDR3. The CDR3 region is CASSQEIWGHDTNTEAFF. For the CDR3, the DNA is TGCGCCAGCAGCCAAGAGATCTGGGGCCACGACACGAACACTGAAGCTTTCTTT.

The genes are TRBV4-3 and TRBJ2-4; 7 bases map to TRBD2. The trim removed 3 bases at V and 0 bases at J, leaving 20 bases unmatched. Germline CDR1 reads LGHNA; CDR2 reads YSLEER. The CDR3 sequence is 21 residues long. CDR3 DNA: TGCGCCAGCAGCCAGGCTCGGCTCTCTAGCGGAGCCGACCTAGCCAAAAACATTCAGTACTTC. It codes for CASSQARLSSGADLAKNIQYF.

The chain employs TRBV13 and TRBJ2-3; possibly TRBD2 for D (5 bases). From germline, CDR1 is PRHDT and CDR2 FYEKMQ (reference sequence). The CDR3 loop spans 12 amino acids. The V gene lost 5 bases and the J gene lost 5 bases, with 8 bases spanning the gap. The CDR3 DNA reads TGTGCCAGCAGCCCCGGAGGAGATACGCAGTATTTT. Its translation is CASSPGGDTQYF.

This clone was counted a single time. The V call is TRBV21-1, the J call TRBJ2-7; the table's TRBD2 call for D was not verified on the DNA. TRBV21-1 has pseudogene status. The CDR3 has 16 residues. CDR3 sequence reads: CASSKRGGGGFDEQYF. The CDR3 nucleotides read TGTGCCAGCAGCAAACGGGGGGGAGGGGGTTTCGACGAGCAGTACTTC.

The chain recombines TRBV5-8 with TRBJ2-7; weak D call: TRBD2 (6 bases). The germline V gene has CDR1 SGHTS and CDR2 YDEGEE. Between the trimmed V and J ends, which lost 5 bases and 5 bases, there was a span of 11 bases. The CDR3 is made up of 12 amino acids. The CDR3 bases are TGTGCCAGCAGGGGGGGATTCAACGAGCAGTACTTC. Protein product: CASRGGFNEQYF. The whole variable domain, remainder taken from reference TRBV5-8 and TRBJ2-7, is EAGVTQSPTHLIKTRGQQATLRCSPISGHTSVYWYQQALGLGLQFLLWYDEGEERNRGNFPPRFSGRQFPNYSSELNVNALELEDSALYLCASRGGFNEQYFGPGTRLTVT.

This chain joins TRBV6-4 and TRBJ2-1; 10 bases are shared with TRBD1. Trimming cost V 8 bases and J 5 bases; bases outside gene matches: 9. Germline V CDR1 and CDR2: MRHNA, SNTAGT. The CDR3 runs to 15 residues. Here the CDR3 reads CASRLGTGVDNEQFF. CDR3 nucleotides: TGTGCCAGCCGTCTCGGGACAGGGGTAGACAATGAGCAGTTCTTC.

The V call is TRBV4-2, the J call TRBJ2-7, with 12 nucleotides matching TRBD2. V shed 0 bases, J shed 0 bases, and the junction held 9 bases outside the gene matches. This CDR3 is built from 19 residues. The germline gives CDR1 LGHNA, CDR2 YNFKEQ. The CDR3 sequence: CASSQEVASGRGSSYEQYF. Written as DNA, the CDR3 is TGTGCCAGCAGCCAAGAAGTGGCTAGCGGGAGGGGGAGCTCCTACGAGCAGTACTTC.

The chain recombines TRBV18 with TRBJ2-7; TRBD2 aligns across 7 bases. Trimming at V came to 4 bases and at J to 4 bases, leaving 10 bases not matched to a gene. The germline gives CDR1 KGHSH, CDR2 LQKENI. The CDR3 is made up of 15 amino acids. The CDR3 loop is CASSRYERDLYEQYF. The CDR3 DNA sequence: TGTGCCAGCTCACGCTACGAGCGGGACTTATACGAGCAGTACTTC.

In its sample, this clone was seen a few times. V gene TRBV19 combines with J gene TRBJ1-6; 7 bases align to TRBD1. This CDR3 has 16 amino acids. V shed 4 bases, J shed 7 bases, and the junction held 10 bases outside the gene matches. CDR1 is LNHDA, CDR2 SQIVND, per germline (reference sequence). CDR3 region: CASSRRTGTENSPLHF. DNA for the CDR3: TGTGCCAGTAGTAGACGGACCGGGACAGAGAATTCACCCCTCCACTTT.

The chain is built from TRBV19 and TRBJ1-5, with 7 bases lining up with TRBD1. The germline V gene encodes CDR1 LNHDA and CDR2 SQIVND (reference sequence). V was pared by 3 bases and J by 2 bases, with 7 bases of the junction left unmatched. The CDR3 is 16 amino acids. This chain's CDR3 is CASSMFGGQGNQPQHF. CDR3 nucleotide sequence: TGTGCCAGTAGTATGTTCGGAGGACAGGGCAATCAGCCCCAGCATTTT. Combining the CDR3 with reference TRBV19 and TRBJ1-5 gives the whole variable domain DGGITQSPKYLFRKEGQNVTLSCEQNLNHDAMYWYRQDPGQGLRLIYYSQIVNDFQKGDIAEGYSVSREKKESFPLTVTSAQKNPTAFYLCASSMFGGQGNQPQHFGDGTRLSIL.

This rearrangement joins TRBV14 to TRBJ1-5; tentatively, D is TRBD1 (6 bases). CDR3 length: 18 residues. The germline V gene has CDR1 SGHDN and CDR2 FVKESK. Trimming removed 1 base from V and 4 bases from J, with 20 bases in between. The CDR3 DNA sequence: TGTGCCAGCAGCCAAGGGTGGGGGCGCGTTTCGCGGAATCAGCCCCAGCATTTT. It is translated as CASSQGWGRVSRNQPQHF. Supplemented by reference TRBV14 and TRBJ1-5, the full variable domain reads EAGVTQFPSHSVIEKGQTVTLRCDPISGHDNLYWYRRVMGKEIKFLLHFVKESKQDESGMPNNRFLAERTGGTYSTLKVQPAELEDSGVYFCASSQGWGRVSRNQPQHFGDGTRLSIL.

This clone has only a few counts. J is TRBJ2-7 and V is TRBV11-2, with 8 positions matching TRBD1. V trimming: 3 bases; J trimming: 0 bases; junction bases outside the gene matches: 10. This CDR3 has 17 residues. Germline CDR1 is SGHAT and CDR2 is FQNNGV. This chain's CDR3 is CASSFTIRGRGSYEQYF. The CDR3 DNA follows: TGTGCCAGCAGCTTTACGATCAGGGGGCGCGGCTCCTACGAGCAGTACTTC.

The DNA of the CDR3 is TGTGCCAGCAGCTTACGGGGTCGACCGAACACCGGGGAGCTGTTTTTT. As protein: CASSLRGRPNTGELFF. This chain links TRBV7-3 with TRBJ2-2; maybe TRBD2 (5 bases). The germline V gene has CDR1 SGHTA and CDR2 FQGTGA. Trimming left V 2 bases short and J 0 bases short, with 10 bases between. CDR3 length equals 16 residues.

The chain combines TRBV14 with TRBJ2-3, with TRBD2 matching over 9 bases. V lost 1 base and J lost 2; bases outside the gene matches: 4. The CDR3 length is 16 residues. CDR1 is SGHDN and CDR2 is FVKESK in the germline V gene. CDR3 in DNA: TGTGCCAGCAGCCAAGGGCTAGCGGGGTCCACAGATACGCAGTATTTT. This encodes CASSQGLAGSTDTQYF.

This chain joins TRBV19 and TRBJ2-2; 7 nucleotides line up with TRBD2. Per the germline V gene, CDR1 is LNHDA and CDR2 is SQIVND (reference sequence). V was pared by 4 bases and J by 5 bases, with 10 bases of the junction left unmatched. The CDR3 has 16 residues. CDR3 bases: TGTGCCAGTAGTACACCGCGAGCGGGAATAACCGGGGAGCTGTTTTTT. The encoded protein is CASSTPRAGITGELFF.

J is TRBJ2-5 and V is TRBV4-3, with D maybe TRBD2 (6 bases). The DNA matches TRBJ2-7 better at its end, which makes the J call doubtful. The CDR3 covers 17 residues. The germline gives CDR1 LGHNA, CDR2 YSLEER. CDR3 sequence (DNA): TGCGCCAGCAGCCAAGCCCCCGGGGTTGAGGGAGGCTACGAGCAGTACTTC. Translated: CASSQAPGVEGGYEQYF.

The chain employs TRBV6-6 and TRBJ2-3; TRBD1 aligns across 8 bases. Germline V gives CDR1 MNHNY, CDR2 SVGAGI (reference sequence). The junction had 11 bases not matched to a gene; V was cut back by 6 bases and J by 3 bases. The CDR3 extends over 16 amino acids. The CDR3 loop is CASSHRRGRLTDTQYF. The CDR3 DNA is TGTGCCAGCAGCCACCGCAGGGGGCGTCTGACAGATACGCAGTATTTT.

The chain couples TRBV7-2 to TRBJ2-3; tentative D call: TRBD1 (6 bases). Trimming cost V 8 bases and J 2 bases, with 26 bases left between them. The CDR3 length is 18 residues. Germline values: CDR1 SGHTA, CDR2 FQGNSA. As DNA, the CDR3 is TGTGCCAGCGGATTGAGGTGTCCGGGAAGGGGGAACACAGATACGCAGTATTTT. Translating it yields CASGLRCPGRGNTDTQYF. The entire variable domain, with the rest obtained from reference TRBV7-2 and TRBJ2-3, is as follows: GAGVSQSPSNKVTEKGKDVELRCDPISGHTALYWYRQSLGQGLEFLIYFQGNSAPDKSGLPSDRFSAERTGGSVSTLTIQRTQQEDSAVYLCASGLRCPGRGNTDTQYFGPGTRLTVL.

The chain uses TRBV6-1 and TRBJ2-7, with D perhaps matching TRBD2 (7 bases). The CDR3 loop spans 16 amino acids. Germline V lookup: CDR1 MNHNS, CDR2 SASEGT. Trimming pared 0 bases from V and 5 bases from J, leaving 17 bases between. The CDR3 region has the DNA TGTGCCAGCAGTGAAGCACCAGCGGGAAGGGGGAACGAGCAGTACTTC. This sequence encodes CASSEAPAGRGNEQYF.

CDR3 residues: CASSLVAQTGPYGYTF. The CDR3 coding sequence is TGTGCCAGCAGCTTAGTGGCCCAGACAGGTCCCTATGGCTACACCTTC. The chain uses TRBV7-2 and TRBJ1-2, with D maybe TRBD1 (6 bases). In germline, CDR1 is SGHTA, CDR2 FQGNSA. V lost 1 base to trimming and J lost 4 bases, with 16 bases between them. This CDR3 comprises 16 residues. Supplemented by reference TRBV7-2 and TRBJ1-2, the full variable domain reads GAGVSQSPSNKVTEKGKDVELRCDPISGHTALYWYRQSLGQGLEFLIYFQGNSAPDKSGLPSDRFSAERTGGSVSTLTIQRTQQEDSAVYLCASSLVAQTGPYGYTFGSGTRLTVV.

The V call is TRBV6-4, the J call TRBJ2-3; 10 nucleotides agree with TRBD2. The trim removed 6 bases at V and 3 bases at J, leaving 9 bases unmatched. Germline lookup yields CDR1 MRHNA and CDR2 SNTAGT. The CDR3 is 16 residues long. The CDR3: CASSTAGGLTTDTQYF. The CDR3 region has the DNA TGTGCCAGCAGCACAGCGGGAGGGCTAACAACAGATACGCAGTATTTT.

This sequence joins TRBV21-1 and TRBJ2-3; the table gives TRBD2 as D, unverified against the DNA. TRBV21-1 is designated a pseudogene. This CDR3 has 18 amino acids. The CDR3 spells CASSKTSEILASTDTQYF. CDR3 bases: TGTGCCAGCAGCAAAACCTCTGAAATACTAGCGTCTACAGATACGCAGTATTTT.

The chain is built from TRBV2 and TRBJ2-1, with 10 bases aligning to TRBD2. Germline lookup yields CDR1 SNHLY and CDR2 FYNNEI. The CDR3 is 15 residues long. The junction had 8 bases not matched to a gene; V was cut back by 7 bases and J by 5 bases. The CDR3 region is CASNLAGDAHNEQFF. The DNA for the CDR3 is TGTGCCAGCAACCTAGCGGGAGATGCGCACAATGAGCAGTTCTTC.

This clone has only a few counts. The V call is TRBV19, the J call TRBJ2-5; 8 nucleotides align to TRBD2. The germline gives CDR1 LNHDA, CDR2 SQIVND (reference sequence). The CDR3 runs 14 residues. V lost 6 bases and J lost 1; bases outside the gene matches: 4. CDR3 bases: TGTGCCAGTAGGCCCACTAGCGGCCAAGAGACCCAGTACTTC. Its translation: CASRPTSGQETQYF.

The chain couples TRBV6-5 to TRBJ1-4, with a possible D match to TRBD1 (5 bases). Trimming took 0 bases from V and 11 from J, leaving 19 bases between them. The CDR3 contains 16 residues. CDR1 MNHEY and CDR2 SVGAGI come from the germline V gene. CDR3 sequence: CASSYSGTDFSVKLFF. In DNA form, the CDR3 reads TGTGCCAGCAGTTACTCGGGGACTGACTTCTCCGTGAAACTGTTTTTT.